These 4 T cell receptor beta chains share one sample of origin, sequenced in a study of T cells after yellow fever vaccination. TCRdb reanalysed the 5' RACE reads using MiXCR and keeps one entry per CDR3 protein. The repertoire holds 150,000 to 200,000 distinct CDR3 sequences, with more than 9.5% as singletons. The material was CD8+ T cells sorted from PBMCs, obtained 15 days after the yellow fever booster vaccination. These receptors originate from a man between 18 and 35 years old who received the YFV17D yellow fever vaccine.

This clonotype occurred many times. The V call is TRBV29-1, the J call TRBJ2-3, with 11 bases fitting TRBD2. Looked up from germline, CDR1 is SQVTM and CDR2 is ANQGSEA. The CDR3 has 16 residues. V lost 1 base and J lost 2; bases outside the gene matches: 5. This CDR3 reads CSVEGASGGLTDTQYF. The CDR3, as DNA: TGCAGCGTTGAAGGAGCTAGCGGGGGGCTCACAGATACGCAGTATTTT.

This clonotype was counted only a few times. This chain joins TRBV7-6 and TRBJ2-5, with a possible D match to TRBD2 (5 bases). This CDR3 spans 14 amino acids. With 7 bases removed from V and 4 bases from J, the gap between germline ends came to 16 bases. The germline CDR1 and CDR2 sequences are SGHVS and FNYEAQ. The CDR3, as DNA: TGTGCCAGCACTTGGGGAGAGGGAATAGAGACCCAGTACTTC. Protein sequence: CASTWGEGIETQYF.

The chain joins TRBV15 to TRBJ1-1; unclear D gene. V was trimmed by 4 bases and J by 3 bases, leaving 6 bases between them. The germline V gene encodes CDR1 LNHNV and CDR2 YYDKDF (reference sequence). The CDR3 loop spans 12 amino acids. CDR3 in DNA: TGTGCCACCAGCACTACCTACACTGAAGCTTTCTTT. Translation: CATSTTYTEAFF.

This clonotype was recorded a few times. This chain uses TRBV15 with TRBJ2-2, with D possibly being TRBD1 or TRBD2 (5 bases each). Between the trimmed V and J ends, which lost 1 base and 3 bases, there was a span of 9 bases. The CDR3 consists of 15 residues. The germline V gene encodes CDR1 LNHNV and CDR2 YYDKDF (reference sequence). The CDR3 loop reads CATSRGDGDTGELFF. In DNA form, the CDR3 reads TGTGCCACCAGCAGAGGGGACGGAGACACCGGGGAGCTGTTTTTT.